A selection of T cell receptor beta chains follows, all from one sample in a study of radiotherapy plus CTLA-4 blockade in lung cancer. This table comes from immunoSEQ multiplex PCR, and its TCRdb copy is limited to in-frame clones, with some not included. The sample yields roughly 14,000 clones, about 87% seen once. Specimen: peripheral blood, collected from a patient treated with radiotherapy plus ipilimumab. Source of these receptors: a human donor with non-small cell lung cancer that progressed on radiotherapy plus ipilimumab. Some clones in this sample may be carry-over from other donors' samples. CDR3s include the opening cysteine and the closing phenylalanine or tryptophan. Each record gives: V gene, D gene, clone size, J gene, CDR3 DNA, CDR3 protein. A D gene is named only where the DNA matches it firmly. Some rows have no size entry. The others give once, few or many, or a class for an expanded clone.

V gene: TRBV18; D gene: -; clone size: -; J gene: TRBJ2-7; CDR3 DNA: TGTGCCAGCTCACCGGCGGGACAGTACCACGAGCAGTACTTC; CDR3 protein: CASSPAGQYHEQYF
V gene: TRBV7-3; D gene: -; clone size: -; J gene: TRBJ2-3; CDR3 DNA: TGTGCCAGCAGCTCCTCGGGGGGCACAGATACGCAGTATTTT; CDR3 protein: CASSSSGGTDTQYF
V gene: TRBV4-2; D gene: -; clone size: -; J gene: TRBJ1-2; CDR3 DNA: TGTGCCAGCAGCCAAGTGGGCGCTTGGCCCTACACCTTC; CDR3 protein: CASSQVGAWPYTF
V gene: TRBV27; D gene: -; clone size: -; J gene: TRBJ1-1; CDR3 DNA: TGTGCCAGCAGTTTATCGTGGAGCCAGAACGCTTTCTTT; CDR3 protein: CASSLSWSQNAFF
V gene: TRBV6-6; D gene: -; clone size: -; J gene: TRBJ2-7; CDR3 DNA: TGTGCCAGCAGCAATCAGGGTTTCTACGAGCAGTACTTC; CDR3 protein: CASSNQGFYEQYF
V gene: TRBV14; D gene: -; clone size: -; J gene: TRBJ1-6; CDR3 DNA: TGTGCCAGCAGCCAAACCCCGGGAAATAATTCACCCCTCCACTTT; CDR3 protein: CASSQTPGNNSPLHF
V gene: TRBV11-2; D gene: -; clone size: few; J gene: TRBJ1-5; CDR3 DNA: TGTGCCAGCAGCCCAACAGGGCAGCTTCAGCCCCAGCATTTT; CDR3 protein: CASSPTGQLQPQHF
V gene: TRBV2; D gene: -; clone size: -; J gene: TRBJ1-5; CDR3 DNA: TGTGCCAGCAGTGTCAAGCTCCCGGGGAAGGAGGGCGGTAGCAATCAGCCCCAGCATTTT; CDR3 protein: CASSVKLPGKEGGSNQPQHF
V gene: TRBV27; D gene: -; clone size: -; J gene: TRBJ2-7; CDR3 DNA: TGTGCCAGCAGTTTGCATCAGTCCTACGAGCAGTACTTC; CDR3 protein: CASSLHQSYEQYF
V gene: TRBV27; D gene: -; clone size: -; J gene: TRBJ1-5; CDR3 DNA: TGTGCCAGCAGCCCACGGGGGGGTTATCAGCCCCAGCATTTT; CDR3 protein: CASSPRGGYQPQHF
V gene: TRBV6-1; D gene: -; clone size: -; J gene: TRBJ2-3; CDR3 DNA: TGTGCCAGCAGTGAAGGCCCGAGGACAGATACGCAGTATTTT; CDR3 protein: CASSEGPRTDTQYF
V gene: TRBV18; D gene: TRBD1; clone size: few; J gene: TRBJ2-1; CDR3 DNA: TGTGCCAGCTCACCGGACAGGAGTCAGTTCTTC; CDR3 protein: CASSPDRSQFF
V gene: TRBV29-1; D gene: -; clone size: -; J gene: TRBJ1-2; CDR3 DNA: TGCAGCGTACACCCGGGATTAAGCTATGGCTACACCTTC; CDR3 protein: CSVHPGLSYGYTF
V gene: TRBV4-1; D gene: -; clone size: -; J gene: TRBJ2-7; CDR3 DNA: TGCGCCAGCAGCCAAGGGGCCGTATCCTACGAGCAGTACTTC; CDR3 protein: CASSQGAVSYEQYF
V gene: TRBV4-2; D gene: -; clone size: -; J gene: TRBJ1-4; CDR3 DNA: TGTGCCAGCAGCCCCCCAGGGTTTAGTGAAAAACTGTTTTTT; CDR3 protein: CASSPPGFSEKLFF
V gene: TRBV27; D gene: -; clone size: -; J gene: TRBJ2-1; CDR3 DNA: TGTGCCAGCAGCAAAGCATACAATGAGCAGTTCTTC; CDR3 protein: CASSKAYNEQFF
V gene: TRBV5-6; D gene: TRBD2; clone size: -; J gene: TRBJ2-7; CDR3 DNA: TGTGCCAGCAGCTCGCGTGCGGGAGGGCTATCCTACGAGCAGTACTTC; CDR3 protein: CASSSRAGGLSYEQYF
V gene: TRBV5-5; D gene: TRBD1; clone size: -; J gene: TRBJ2-7; CDR3 DNA: TGTGCCAGTGTTATGTCCGGGACAGGGACCTACGAGCAGTACTTC; CDR3 protein: CASVMSGTGTYEQYF
V gene: TRBV19; D gene: TRBD1; clone size: -; J gene: TRBJ2-7; CDR3 DNA: TGTGCCAGTAGTGGTTCCCGGGGACAGGGGAAGCACGAGCAGTACTTC; CDR3 protein: CASSGSRGQGKHEQYF
V gene: TRBV9; D gene: -; clone size: -; J gene: TRBJ2-7; CDR3 DNA: TGTGCCAGCAGCCCGGGAAACTACGAGCAGTACTTC; CDR3 protein: CASSPGNYEQYF